Presented here are 30 T cell receptor beta chains from one specimen sequenced in a study of monozygotic twins with inflammatory bowel disease (dated by TCRdb to about 2019). Library creation used 5' RACE. For sequencing, an Illumina HiSeq 2500 was employed. The reads were reprocessed in TCRdb, with one entry per CDR3 protein sequence and no accompanying DNA. The table for this sample shows around 410,000 distinct CDR3 sequences. 2% to 3% of the sample comes from the top ten. Sequenced sample: blood. These receptor sequences come from a human donor with ulcerative colitis or Crohn's disease, or a healthy co-twin of an affected twin (not recorded which).

The chain combines TRBV29-1 with TRBJ2-7. Germline V gene lookup returns CDR1 SQVTM and CDR2 ANQGSEA. The CDR3 sequence is 11 residues long. CDR3 amino acids: CSVGKGYEQYF.

V is TRBV12-3 or TRBV12-4 and J is TRBJ1-5; the TRBD1 assignment by TCRdb is unverifiable without DNA. The CDR3 is 16 residues long. The CDR3: CASSLDRGNFNQPQHF.

The V and J genes are TRBV29-1 and TRBJ2-3; TCRdb indicates TRBD1, and absent DNA this call remains unverified. This CDR3 has 13 amino acids. The V gene's germline CDR1 is SQVTM and CDR2 ANQGSEA. CDR3 loop: CSVVAGGTDTQYF.

The V and J genes are TRBV5-5 and TRBJ2-3; the D call of TRBD2 rests on TCRdb alone, since no DNA is present to check it. This CDR3 has 15 residues. Germline-derived CDR1 and CDR2 are SGHKS and YYEKEE (reference sequence). CDR3 sequence reads: CASSWRPVSTDTQYF.

The J gene is TRBJ2-3, the V gene TRBV5-1; no DNA is available, so the TRBD1 call from TCRdb remains unchecked. The CDR3 runs to 14 residues. In germline, CDR1 is SGHRS, CDR2 YFSETQ. CDR3 sequence: CASRLTGGADTQYF.

The rearrangement links TRBV5-1 to TRBJ1-1; without DNA, the TCRdb call of TRBD1 cannot be checked. CDR3 length: 15 residues. CDR1 and CDR2 (germline): SGHRS, YFSETQ. The CDR3: CASSSLQGADTEAFF.

The CDR3 loop reads CATSTGQGYQPQHF. The chain has TRBV15 and TRBJ1-5; as DNA is missing, the TRBD1 call by TCRdb cannot be tested. The CDR3 totals 14 residues. Germline V gene data show CDR1 as LNHNV and CDR2 as YYDKDF (reference sequence).

The chain carries TRBV5-1 and TRBJ2-1. Germline V lookup: CDR1 SGHRS, CDR2 YFSETQ. The CDR3 runs 14 residues. CDR3 residues: CASSLRLGYNEQFF.

The V gene is TRBV18, the J gene TRBJ2-5; the D gene TCRdb calls, TRBD1, cannot be checked with no DNA. This CDR3 spans 16 amino acids. In germline, CDR1 is KGHSH, CDR2 LQKENI. The CDR3 protein is CASSPPAGPSKTSQYF.

The chain combines TRBV5-4 with TRBJ2-6. Germline V gives CDR1 SGHNT, CDR2 YYREEE (reference sequence). This CDR3 spans 14 amino acids. The CDR3 reads CASSLRAGANVLTF.

The rearrangement links TRBV7-9 to TRBJ2-5; TCRdb proposes TRBD1, but this gene call is untestable without DNA. CDR1 SEHNR and CDR2 FQNEAQ come from the germline V gene (reference sequence). This CDR3 contains 14 residues. The CDR3 protein is CASSSTYRGETQYF.

This chain joins TRBV7-2 and TRBJ1-4; TCRdb calls TRBD1, which cannot be checked without DNA. Germline V gene sequence: CDR1 SGHTA, CDR2 FQGNSA. CDR3 length: 15 residues. The CDR3 loop reads CASSSSGQGLGKLFF.

The rearrangement joins TRBV5-1 to TRBJ2-1; TCRdb returns TRBD2, unconfirmable since there is no DNA. Germline V lookup: CDR1 SGHRS, CDR2 YFSETQ. The CDR3 length is 20 residues. This CDR3 is CASSLAPGLAGFGSYNEQFF.

The genes are TRBV25-1 and TRBJ2-2; TCRdb outputs TRBD2, but without DNA this stays unchecked. Per the germline V gene, CDR1 is MGHDK and CDR2 is SYGVNS. The CDR3 extends over 12 amino acids. CDR3 region: CASSVAAGELFF.

The V and J genes are TRBV28 and TRBJ2-7; TCRdb picks TRBD1, but there is no DNA to check that call. Germline CDR1 reads MDHEN; CDR2 reads SYDVKM. This CDR3 comprises 14 residues. CDR3 amino acids: CASIALGGAWEQYF.

This chain links TRBV20-1 with TRBJ2-5; TCRdb's D call, TRBD2, is unchecked because there is no DNA. Germline CDR1 DFQATT, CDR2 SNEGSKA (reference sequence). The CDR3 consists of 15 residues. CDR3 sequence: CSAREGSGLQETQYF.

This chain links TRBV10-3 with TRBJ1-3. The CDR3 totals 15 residues. Germline V lookup: CDR1 ENHRY, CDR2 SYGVKD. CDR3 loop: CAISGPTSSGNTIYF.

The V and J genes are TRBV12-3 or TRBV12-4 and TRBJ2-7. This CDR3 has 14 residues. The CDR3 here is CASSLTWSSYEQYF.

This chain uses TRBV3-1 with TRBJ1-5. The CDR3 loop spans 14 amino acids. Germline V gene lookup returns CDR1 LGHDT and CDR2 YNNKEL (reference sequence). CDR3: CASSQSDSNQPQHF.

The chain joins TRBV5-1 to TRBJ2-2. The germline V gene encodes CDR1 SGHRS and CDR2 YFSETQ. CDR3 length equals 14 residues. The CDR3: CASSWGQNTGELFF. Full variable domain (outside the CDR3, taken from reference TRBV5-1 and TRBJ2-2): KAGVTQTPRYLIKTRGQQVTLSCSPISGHRSVSWYQQTPGQGLQFLFEYFSETQRNKGNFPGRFSGRQFSNSRSEMNVSTLELGDSALYLCASSWGQNTGELFFGEGSRLTVL.

The chain recombines TRBV7-9 with TRBJ2-1; TCRdb lists TRBD2, though no DNA is available to test this call. Per the germline V gene, CDR1 is SEHNR and CDR2 is FQNEAQ (reference sequence). The CDR3 sequence is 14 residues long. The CDR3 reads CASTMLAKYNEQFF.

V and J are TRBV20-1 and TRBJ2-7; the D gene TCRdb calls, TRBD1, cannot be checked with no DNA. Germline CDR1 is DFQATT and CDR2 is SNEGSKA (reference sequence). The CDR3 consists of 15 residues. The CDR3 spells CSARGPRTGSYEQYF.

V gene TRBV20-1 combines with J gene TRBJ2-5; lacking DNA, the TRBD2 call made by TCRdb goes unchecked. The CDR3 runs to 15 residues. CDR1 is DFQATT and CDR2 is SNEGSKA in the germline V gene (reference sequence). The CDR3 is CSARGPSGNQETQYF.

V usage is TRBV7-2 and J usage is TRBJ1-5. There are 15 residues in the CDR3. Germline V CDR1 and CDR2: SGHTA, FQGNSA. The CDR3 protein is CASSPRAGSNQPQHF.

The genes are TRBV7-9 and TRBJ2-2; the TRBD1 assignment by TCRdb is unverifiable without DNA. The germline V gene has CDR1 SEHNR and CDR2 FQNEAQ (reference sequence). The CDR3 runs 15 residues. CDR3 residues: CASSFLVGGTGELFF.

The rearrangement links TRBV3-1 to TRBJ1-1. CDR3 length equals 13 residues. The germline gives CDR1 LGHDT, CDR2 YNNKEL (reference sequence). The CDR3 is CASSRTADTEAFF.

This chain joins TRBV9 and TRBJ2-2; the TCRdb call, TRBD2, lacks DNA for checking. Germline V lookup: CDR1 SGDLS, CDR2 YYNGEE. CDR3 length: 18 amino acids. CDR3 region: CASSGGLAGVTNTGELFF.

The CDR3 sequence: CASRPDGDTEAFF. This chain uses TRBV4-3 with TRBJ1-1. The CDR3 length is 13 residues. The V gene's germline CDR1 is LGHNA and CDR2 YSLEER.

This rearrangement joins TRBV6-1 to TRBJ2-7; TCRdb selects TRBD1, and the lack of DNA leaves this call unchecked. Germline CDR1 MNHNS, CDR2 SASEGT. This CDR3 is 15 amino acids long. The CDR3 region is CASHRGVNVGYEQCF.

This chain connects TRBV7-9 to TRBJ2-1. The CDR3 spans 14 residues. CDR1 is SEHNR, CDR2 FQNEAQ, per germline (reference sequence). Here the CDR3 reads CASSFSPVYNEQFF.